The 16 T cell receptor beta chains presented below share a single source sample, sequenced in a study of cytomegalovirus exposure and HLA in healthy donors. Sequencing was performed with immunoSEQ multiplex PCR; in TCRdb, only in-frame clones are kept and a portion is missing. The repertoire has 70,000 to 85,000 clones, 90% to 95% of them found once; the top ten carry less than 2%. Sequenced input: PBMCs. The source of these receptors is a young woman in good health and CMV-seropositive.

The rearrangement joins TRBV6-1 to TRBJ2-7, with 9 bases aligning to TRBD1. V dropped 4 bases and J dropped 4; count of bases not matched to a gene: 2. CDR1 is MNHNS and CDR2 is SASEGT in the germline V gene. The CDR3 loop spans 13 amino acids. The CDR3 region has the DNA TGTGCCAGCAGTGGGACAGGGGAGTACGAGCAGTACTTC. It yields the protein CASSGTGEYEQYF.

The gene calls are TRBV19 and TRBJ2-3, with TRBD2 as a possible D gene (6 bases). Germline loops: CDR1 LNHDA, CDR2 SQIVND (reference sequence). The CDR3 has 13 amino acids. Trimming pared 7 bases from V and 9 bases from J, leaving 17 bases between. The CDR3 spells CASTGTGGETQYF. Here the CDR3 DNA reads TGTGCCAGTACTGGGACTGGCGGGGAGACGCAGTATTTT.

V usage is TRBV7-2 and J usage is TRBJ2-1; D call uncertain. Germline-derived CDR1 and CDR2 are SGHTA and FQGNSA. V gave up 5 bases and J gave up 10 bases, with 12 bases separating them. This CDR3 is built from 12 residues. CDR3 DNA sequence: TGTGCCAGCAGCCCGCCTCTCGCGGAGCAGTTCTTC. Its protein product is CASSPPLAEQFF.

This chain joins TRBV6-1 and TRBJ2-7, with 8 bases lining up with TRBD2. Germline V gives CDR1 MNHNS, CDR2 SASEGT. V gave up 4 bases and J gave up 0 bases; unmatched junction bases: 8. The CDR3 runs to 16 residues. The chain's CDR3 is CASSVSVAGFSYEQYF. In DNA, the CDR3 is TGTGCCAGCAGTGTTTCCGTAGCGGGGTTCTCCTACGAGCAGTACTTC.

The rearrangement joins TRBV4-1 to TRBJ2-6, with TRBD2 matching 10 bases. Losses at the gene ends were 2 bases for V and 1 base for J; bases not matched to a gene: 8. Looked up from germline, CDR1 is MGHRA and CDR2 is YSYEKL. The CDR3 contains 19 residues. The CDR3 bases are TGCGCCAGCAGCCAAATAGGACTAGCGGACCTGTCTGGGGCCAACGTCCTGACTTTC. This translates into CASSQIGLADLSGANVLTF.

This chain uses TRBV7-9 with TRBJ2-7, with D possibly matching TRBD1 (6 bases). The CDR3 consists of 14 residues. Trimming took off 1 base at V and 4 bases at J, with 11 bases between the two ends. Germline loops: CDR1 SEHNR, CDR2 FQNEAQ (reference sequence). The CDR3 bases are TGTGCCAGCAGCTTAGGACAGGCCGGGTACGAGCAGTACTTC. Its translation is CASSLGQAGYEQYF.

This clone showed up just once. The CDR3: CASSPSTGSTDTQYF. As DNA, the CDR3 is TGTGCCAGCAGCCCTTCTACGGGGAGCACAGATACGCAGTATTTT. The V gene is TRBV7-3, the J gene TRBJ2-3; weak D call: TRBD2 (5 bases). Germline V gene lookup returns CDR1 SGHTA and CDR2 FQGTGA. Deletions cut 5 bases from V and 0 bases from J, with 12 bases between. The CDR3 runs 15 residues.

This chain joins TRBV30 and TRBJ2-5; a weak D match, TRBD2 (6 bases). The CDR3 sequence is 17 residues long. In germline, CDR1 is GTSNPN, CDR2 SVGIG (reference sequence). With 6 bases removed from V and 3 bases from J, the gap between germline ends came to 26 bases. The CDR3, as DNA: TGTGCCTGCGGAGGATGGGGAAATCAGGGCGGGGAAGAGACCCAGTACTTC. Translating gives CACGGWGNQGGEETQYF.

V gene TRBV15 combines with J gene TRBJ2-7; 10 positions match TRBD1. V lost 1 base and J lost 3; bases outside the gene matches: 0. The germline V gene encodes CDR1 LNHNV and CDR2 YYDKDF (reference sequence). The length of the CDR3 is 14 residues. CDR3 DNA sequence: TGTGCCACCAGCAGAGGGACAGGGGGCTACGAGCAGTACTTC. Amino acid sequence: CATSRGTGGYEQYF.

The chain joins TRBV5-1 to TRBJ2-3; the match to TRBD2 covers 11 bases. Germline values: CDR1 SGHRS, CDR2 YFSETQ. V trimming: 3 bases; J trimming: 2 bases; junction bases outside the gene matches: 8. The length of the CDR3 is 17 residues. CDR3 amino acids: CASSSPRTSGSTDTQYF. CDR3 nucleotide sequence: TGCGCCAGCAGCTCACCGCGGACTAGCGGGTCCACAGATACGCAGTATTTT.

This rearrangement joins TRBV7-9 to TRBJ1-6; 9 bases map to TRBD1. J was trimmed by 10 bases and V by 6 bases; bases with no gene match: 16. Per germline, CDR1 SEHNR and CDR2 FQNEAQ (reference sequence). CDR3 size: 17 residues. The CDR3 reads CASRPNLRDRVNSPLHF. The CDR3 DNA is TGTGCCAGCAGGCCGAACCTCCGGGACAGGGTGAACTCACCCCTCCACTTT.

For the CDR3, the DNA is TGCGCCAGCAGCTTGGACGGACCGGGAGGTCCCTCTGGAAACACCATATATTTT. It specifies CASSLDGPGGPSGNTIYF. J is TRBJ1-3 and V is TRBV5-1; D unresolved. Deletions cut 0 bases from V and 0 bases from J, with 16 bases between. Per germline, CDR1 SGHRS and CDR2 YFSETQ. This CDR3 is 18 amino acids long.

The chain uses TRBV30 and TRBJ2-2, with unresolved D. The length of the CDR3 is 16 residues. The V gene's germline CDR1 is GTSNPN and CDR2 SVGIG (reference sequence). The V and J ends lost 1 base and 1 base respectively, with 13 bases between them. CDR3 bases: TGTGCCTGGAGTGGATATCTAGGAAGGAACACCGGGGAGCTGTTTTTT. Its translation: CAWSGYLGRNTGELFF.

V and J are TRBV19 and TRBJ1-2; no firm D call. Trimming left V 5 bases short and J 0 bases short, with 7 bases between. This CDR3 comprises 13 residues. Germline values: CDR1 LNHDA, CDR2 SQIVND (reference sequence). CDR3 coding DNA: TGTGCCAGTAGTTACGAGACTAACTATGGCTACACCTTC. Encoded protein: CASSYETNYGYTF.

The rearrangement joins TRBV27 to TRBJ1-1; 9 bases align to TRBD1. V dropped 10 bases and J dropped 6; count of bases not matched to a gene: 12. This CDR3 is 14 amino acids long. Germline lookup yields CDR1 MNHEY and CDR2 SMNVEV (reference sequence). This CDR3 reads CATSSRTGEAEAFF. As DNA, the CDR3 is TGTGCCACTTCTTCACGGACAGGGGAGGCTGAAGCTTTCTTT.

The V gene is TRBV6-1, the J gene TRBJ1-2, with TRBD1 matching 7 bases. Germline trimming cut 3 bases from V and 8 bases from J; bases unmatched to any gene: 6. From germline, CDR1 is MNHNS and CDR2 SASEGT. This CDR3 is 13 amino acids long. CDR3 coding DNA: TGTGCCAGCAGTGAGACAGGGCTCGAAGGCTACACCTTC. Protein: CASSETGLEGYTF.